The T cell receptor (beta chain) described here comes from a study of early T cells in non-severe SARS-CoV-2 infection. This clonotype was observed at least ten times. TCRdb re-derived calls from the 5' RACE reads in MiXCR, one entry per CDR3 protein. The sample yields 75,000 to 80,000 distinct CDR3 sequences, 16% seen once. The receptor's source is an adult who was a healthcare worker with PCR-confirmed SARS-CoV-2 infection or an uninfected control (not recorded which). Source material: whole blood.

The CDR3 DNA reads TGTGCCAGCAGTTGCGACAGGGAAAATAATGAAAAACTGTTTTTT. It specifies CASSCDRENNEKLFF. This chain connects TRBV11-2 to TRBJ1-4; 7 bases match TRBD1. Germline-derived CDR1 and CDR2 are SGHAT and FQNNGV. The V segment lost 6 bases and the J segment 4 bases; nucleotides outside the gene matches: 8. The CDR3 has 15 amino acids.